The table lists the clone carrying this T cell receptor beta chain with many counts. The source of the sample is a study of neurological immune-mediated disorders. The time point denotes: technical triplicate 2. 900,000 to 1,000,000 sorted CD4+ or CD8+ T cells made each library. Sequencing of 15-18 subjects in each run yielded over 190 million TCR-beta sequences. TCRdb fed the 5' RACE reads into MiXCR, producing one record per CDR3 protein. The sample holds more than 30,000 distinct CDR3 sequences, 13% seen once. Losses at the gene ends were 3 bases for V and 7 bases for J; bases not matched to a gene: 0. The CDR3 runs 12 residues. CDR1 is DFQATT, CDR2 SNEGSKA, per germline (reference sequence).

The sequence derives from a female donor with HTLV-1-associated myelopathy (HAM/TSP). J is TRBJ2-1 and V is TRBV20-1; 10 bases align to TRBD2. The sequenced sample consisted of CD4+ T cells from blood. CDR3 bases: TGCAGTGCTAGGACTAGCGGGAATGAGCAGTTCTTC. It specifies CSARTSGNEQFF.